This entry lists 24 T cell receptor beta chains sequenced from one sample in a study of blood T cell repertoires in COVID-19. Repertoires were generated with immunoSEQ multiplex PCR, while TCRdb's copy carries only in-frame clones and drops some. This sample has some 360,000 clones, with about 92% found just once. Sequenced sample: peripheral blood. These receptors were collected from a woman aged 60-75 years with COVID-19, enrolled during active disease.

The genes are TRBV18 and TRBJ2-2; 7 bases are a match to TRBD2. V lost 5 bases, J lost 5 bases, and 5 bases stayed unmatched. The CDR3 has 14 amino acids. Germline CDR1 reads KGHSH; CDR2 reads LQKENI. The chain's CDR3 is CASSESRGTGELFF. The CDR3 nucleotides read TGTGCCAGCTCAGAGTCGCGGGGGACCGGGGAGCTGTTTTTT.

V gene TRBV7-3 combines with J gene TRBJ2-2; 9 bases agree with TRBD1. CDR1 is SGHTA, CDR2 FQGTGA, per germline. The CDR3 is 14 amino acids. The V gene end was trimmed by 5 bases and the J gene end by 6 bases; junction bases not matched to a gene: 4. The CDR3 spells CASSRTGESGELFF. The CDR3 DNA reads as TGTGCCAGCAGCCGGACAGGGGAGTCCGGGGAGCTGTTTTTT.

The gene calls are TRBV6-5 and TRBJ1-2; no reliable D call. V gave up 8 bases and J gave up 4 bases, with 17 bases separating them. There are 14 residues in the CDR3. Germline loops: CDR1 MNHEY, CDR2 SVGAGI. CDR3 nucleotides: TGTGCCAGCGGGGAGGGCCCCCGGGGCTATGGCTACACCTTC. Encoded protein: CASGEGPRGYGYTF.

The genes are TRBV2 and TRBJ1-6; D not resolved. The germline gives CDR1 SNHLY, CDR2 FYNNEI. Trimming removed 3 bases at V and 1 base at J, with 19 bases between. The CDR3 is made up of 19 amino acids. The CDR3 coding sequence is TGTGCCAGCAGTGAGTGGATGGGCACCAGAAGATCCTATAATTCACCCCTCCACTTT. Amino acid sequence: CASSEWMGTRRSYNSPLHF.

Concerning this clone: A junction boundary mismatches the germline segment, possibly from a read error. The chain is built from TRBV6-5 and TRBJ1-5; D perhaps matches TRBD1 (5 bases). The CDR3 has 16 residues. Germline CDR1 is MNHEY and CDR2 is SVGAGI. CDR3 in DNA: TGTGCCAACAGTTACCCCTCCGGGCAGGGAGGGCAGCCCCAGCATTTT. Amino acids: CANSYPSGQGGQPQHF.

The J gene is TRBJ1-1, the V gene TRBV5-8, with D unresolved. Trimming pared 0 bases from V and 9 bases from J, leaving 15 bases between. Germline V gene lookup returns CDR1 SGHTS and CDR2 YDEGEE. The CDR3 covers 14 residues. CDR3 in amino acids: CASSLGWRLKKAFF. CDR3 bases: TGTGCCAGCAGCTTGGGATGGCGGCTGAAGAAAGCTTTCTTT.

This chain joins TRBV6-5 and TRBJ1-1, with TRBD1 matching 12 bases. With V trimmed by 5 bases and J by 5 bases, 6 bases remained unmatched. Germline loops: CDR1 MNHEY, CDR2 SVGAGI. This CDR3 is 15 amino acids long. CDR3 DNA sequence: TGTGCCAGCAGTAAGGGACAGGGGGCGAGAACTGAAGCTTTCTTT. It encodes CASSKGQGARTEAFF.

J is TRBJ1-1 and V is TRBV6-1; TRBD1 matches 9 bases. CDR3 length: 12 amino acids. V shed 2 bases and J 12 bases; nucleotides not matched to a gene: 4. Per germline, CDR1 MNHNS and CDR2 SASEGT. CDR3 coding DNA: TGTGCCAGCAGTGAATGGGGACAGGGTCCTTTCTTT. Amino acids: CASSEWGQGPFF.

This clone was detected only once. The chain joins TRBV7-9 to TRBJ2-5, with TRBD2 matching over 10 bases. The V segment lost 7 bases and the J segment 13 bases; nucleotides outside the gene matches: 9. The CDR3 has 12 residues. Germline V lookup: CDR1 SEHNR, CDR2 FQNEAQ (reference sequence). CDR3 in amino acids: CASNSGAGGRYF. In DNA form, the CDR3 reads TGTGCCAGCAACTCGGGAGCGGGGGGGCGGTACTTC. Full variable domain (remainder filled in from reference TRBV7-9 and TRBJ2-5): DTGVSQNPRHKITKRGQNVTFRCDPISEHNRLYWYRQTLGQGPEFLTYFQNEAQLEKSRLLSDRFSAERPKGSFSTLEIQRTEQGDSAMYLCASNSGAGGRYFGPGTRLLVL.

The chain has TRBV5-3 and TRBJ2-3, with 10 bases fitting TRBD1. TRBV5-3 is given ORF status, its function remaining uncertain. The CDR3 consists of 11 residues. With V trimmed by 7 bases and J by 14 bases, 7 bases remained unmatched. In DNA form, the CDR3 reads TGTGCCAGAGCCCGGACAGGGGGAAGGTATTTT. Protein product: CARARTGGRYF.

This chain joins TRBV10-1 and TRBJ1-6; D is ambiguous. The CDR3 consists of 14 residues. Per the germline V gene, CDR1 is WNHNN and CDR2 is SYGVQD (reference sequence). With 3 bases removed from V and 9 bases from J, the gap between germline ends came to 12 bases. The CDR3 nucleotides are TGCGCCAGCAGTGACGGCTCCAGCGGTTCACCCCTCCACTTT. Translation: CASSDGSSGSPLHF.

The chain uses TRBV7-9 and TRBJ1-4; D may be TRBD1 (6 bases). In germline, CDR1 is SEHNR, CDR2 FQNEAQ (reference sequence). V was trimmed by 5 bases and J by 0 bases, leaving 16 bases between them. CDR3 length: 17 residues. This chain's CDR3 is CASSPTKQGPTNEKLFF. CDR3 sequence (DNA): TGTGCCAGCAGCCCAACGAAACAGGGCCCAACTAATGAAAAACTGTTTTTT. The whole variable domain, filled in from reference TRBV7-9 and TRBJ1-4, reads DTGVSQNPRHKITKRGQNVTFRCDPISEHNRLYWYRQTLGQGPEFLTYFQNEAQLEKSRLLSDRFSAERPKGSFSTLEIQRTEQGDSAMYLCASSPTKQGPTNEKLFFGSGTQLSVL.

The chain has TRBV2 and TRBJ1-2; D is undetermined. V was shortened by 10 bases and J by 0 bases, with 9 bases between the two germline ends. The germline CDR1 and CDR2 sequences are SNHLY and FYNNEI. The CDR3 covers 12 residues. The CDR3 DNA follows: TGTGCCACTCTACGGGCTAACTATGGCTACACCTTC. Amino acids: CATLRANYGYTF.

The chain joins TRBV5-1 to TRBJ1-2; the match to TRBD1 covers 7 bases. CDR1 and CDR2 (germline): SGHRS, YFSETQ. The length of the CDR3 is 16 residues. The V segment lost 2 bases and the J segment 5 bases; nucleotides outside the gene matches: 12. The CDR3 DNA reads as TGCGCCAGCAGCTTTAATCCGGGACAGTCGAGGTATGGCTACACCTTC. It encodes CASSFNPGQSRYGYTF.

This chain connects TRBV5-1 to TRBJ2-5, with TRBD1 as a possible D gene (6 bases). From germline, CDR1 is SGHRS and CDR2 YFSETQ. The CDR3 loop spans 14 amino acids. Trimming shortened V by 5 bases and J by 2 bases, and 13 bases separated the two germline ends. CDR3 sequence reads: CASRLGAIQETQYF. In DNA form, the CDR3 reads TGCGCCAGCAGGCTGGGGGCTATTCAAGAGACCCAGTACTTC.

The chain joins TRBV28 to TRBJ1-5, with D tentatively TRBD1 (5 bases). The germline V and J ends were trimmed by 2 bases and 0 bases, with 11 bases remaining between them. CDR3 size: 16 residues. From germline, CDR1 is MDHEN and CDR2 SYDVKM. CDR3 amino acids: CASSLPDSHSNQPQHF. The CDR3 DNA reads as TGTGCCAGCAGTTTACCTGACAGCCATAGCAATCAGCCCCAGCATTTT.

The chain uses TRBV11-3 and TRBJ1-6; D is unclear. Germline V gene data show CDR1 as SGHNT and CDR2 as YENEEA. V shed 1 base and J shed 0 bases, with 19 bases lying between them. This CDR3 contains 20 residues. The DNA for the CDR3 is TGTGCCAGCAGCTTAGGCATCCTGGTCTCCCGGAGCTCCTATAATTCACCCCTCCACTTT. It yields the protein CASSLGILVSRSSYNSPLHF.

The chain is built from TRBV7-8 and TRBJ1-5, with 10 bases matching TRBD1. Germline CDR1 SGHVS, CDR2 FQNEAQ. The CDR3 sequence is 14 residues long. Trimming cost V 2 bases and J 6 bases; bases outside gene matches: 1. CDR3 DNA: TGTGCCAGCAGCTTACGACAGGGGGCTCAGCCCCAGCATTTT. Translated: CASSLRQGAQPQHF.

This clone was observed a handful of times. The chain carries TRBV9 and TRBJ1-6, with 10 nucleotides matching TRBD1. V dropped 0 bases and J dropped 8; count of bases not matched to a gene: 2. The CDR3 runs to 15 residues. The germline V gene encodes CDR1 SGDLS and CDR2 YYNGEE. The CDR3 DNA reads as TGTGCCAGCAGCGTAGGACAGGGGGCGGATTCACCCCTCCACTTT. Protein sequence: CASSVGQGADSPLHF.

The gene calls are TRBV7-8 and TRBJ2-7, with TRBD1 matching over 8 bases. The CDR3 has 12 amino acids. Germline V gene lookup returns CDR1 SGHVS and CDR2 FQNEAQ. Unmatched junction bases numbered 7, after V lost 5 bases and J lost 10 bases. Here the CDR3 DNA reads TGTGCCAGCAGCGCGGGGACAGGCAATCAGTACTTC. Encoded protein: CASSAGTGNQYF.

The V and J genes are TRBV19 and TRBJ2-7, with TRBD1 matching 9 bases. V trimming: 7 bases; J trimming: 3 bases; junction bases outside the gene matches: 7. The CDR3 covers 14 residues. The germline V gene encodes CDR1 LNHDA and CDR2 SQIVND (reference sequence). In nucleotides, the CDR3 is TGTGCCAGTAAGGCGAGACAGGGGGTCTACGAGCAGTACTTC. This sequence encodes CASKARQGVYEQYF.

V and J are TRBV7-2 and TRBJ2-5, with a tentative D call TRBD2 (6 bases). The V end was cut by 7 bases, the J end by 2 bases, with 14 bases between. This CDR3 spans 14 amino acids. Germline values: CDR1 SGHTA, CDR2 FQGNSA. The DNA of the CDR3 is TGTGCCAGCACCCTGCGGCGGGGACAAGAGACCCAGTACTTC. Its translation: CASTLRRGQETQYF.

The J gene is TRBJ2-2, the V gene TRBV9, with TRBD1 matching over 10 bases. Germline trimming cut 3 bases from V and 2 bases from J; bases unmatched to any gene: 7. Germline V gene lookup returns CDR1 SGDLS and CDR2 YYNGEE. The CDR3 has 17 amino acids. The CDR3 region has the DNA TGTGCCAGCAGCGAGAAGACAGGGGGCCTCAACACCGGGGAGCTGTTTTTT. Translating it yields CASSEKTGGLNTGELFF.

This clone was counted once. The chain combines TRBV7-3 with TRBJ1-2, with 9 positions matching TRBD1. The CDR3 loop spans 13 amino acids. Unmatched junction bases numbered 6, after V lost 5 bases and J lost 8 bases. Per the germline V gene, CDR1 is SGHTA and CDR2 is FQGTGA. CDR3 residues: CASSVGQGKGYTF. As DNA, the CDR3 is TGTGCCAGCAGCGTAGGACAGGGGAAGGGCTACACCTTC.